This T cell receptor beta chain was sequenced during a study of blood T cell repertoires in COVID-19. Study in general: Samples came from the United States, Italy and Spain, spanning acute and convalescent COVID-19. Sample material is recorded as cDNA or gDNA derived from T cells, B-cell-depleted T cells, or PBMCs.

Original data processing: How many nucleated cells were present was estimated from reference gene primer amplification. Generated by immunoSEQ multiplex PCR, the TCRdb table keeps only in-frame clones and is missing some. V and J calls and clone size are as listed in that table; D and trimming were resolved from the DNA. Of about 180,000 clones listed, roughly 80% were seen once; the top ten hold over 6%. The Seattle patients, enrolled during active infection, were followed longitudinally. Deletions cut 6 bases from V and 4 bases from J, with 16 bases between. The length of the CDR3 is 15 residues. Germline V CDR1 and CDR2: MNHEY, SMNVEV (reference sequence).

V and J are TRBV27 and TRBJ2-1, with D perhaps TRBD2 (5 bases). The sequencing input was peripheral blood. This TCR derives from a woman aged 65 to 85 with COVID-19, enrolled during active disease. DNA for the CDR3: TGTGCCAGCAGCTCCCGGCTTAGCGATTACAATGAGCAGTTCTTC. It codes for CASSSRLSDYNEQFF.